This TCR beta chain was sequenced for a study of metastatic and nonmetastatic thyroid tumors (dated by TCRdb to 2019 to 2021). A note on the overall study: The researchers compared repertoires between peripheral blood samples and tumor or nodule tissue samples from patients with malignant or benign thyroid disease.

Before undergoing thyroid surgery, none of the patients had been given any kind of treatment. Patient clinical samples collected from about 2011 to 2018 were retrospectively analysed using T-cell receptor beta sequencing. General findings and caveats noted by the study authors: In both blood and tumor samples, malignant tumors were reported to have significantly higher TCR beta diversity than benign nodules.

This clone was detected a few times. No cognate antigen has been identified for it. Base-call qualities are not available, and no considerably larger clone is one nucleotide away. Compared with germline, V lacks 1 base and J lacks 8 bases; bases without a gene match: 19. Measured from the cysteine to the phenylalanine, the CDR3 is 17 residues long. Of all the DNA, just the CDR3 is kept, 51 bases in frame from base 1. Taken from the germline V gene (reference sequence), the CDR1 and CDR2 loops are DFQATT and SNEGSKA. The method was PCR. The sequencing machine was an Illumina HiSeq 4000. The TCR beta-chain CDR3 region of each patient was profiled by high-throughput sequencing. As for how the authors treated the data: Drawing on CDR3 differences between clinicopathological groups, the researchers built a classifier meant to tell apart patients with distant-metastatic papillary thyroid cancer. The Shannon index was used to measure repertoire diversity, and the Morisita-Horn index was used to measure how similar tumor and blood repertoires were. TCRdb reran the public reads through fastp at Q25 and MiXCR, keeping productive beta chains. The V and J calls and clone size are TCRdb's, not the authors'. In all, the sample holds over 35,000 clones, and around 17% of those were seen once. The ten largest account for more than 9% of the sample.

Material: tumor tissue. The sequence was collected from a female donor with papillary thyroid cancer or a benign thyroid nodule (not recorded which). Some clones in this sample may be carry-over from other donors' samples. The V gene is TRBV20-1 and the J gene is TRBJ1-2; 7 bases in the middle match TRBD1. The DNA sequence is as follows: TGCAGTGCTAGAGGGGGGGGTACAGGGGTCACTTTGGTGGGCTACACCTTC. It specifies CSARGGGTGVTLVGYTF.